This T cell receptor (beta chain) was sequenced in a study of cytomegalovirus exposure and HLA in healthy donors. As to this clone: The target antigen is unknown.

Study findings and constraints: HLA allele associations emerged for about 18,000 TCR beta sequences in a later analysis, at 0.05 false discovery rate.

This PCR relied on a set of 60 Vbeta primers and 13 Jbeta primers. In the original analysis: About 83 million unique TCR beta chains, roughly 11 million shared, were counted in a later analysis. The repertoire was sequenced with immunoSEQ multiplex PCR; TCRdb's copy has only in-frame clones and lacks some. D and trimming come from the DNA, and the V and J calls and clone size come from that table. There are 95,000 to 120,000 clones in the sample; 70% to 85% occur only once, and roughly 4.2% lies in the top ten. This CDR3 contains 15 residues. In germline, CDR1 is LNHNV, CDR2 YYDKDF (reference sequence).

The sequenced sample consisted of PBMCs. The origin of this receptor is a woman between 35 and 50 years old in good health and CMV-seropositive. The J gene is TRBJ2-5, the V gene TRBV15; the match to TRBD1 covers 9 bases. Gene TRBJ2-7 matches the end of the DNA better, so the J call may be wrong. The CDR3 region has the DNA TGTGCCACCAGCCGTCCGGGACAGGGAAGGGACGAGCAGTACTTC. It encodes CATSRPGQGRDEQYF.